This entry is about one T cell receptor (beta chain). This receptor's antigen is unknown. Qualities for individual bases were not recorded, and no much larger clone is one base off. The data belong to a study of blood T cell repertoires in COVID-19 (dated by TCRdb to 2020 to 2022). Broadly, across the study: Collaborator samples came from the United States, Italy and Spain and covered acute and convalescent phases of COVID-19. Samples came from the ongoing ImmuneRACE study (first 160 participants) plus 1,254 subjects from 6 global collaborators. The dataset comprised deeply sampled blood TCRbeta repertoires from subjects exposed to, actively infected with, or recovered from COVID-19. A de-identified subject ID, COVID-19 status, age in years and sex were almost always included in the sample metadata. The prospective study material was composed of cDNA or gDNA derived from T cells, B-cell-depleted T cells, or PBMCs. The repertoires were made available in a free public database intended to serve as a resource for research on the immune response to SARS-CoV-2. Where available, HLA class I and class II types were obtained from metadata supplied by the sample provider rather than from assay-based typing.

Here is what the overall study found, with its caveats: The quantity of clinical and demographic metadata differed by source and by participant and was supplied without curation.

Each collaborating institution followed its own protocols to collect whole blood in K2EDTA tubes. For TCRbeta analysis, collaborator samples were shipped as frozen whole blood, as isolated PBMCs, or as DNA extracted from either sample type. Taken from the germline V gene, the CDR1 and CDR2 loops are SNHLY and FYNNEI. The CDR3 runs 11 amino acids, cysteine and phenylalanine included. Only CDR3 DNA remains: 33 bases, in frame from the first base. Trimming removed 6 bases from V and 3 bases from J, leaving 5 bases between the germline ends. TCRbeta CDR3 regions were amplified from genomic DNA by means of the immunoSEQ Assay, a bias-controlled multiplex PCR. Processing in the source paper ran as follows. The number of nucleated cells in each sample was estimated from the amplification of reference gene primers within the assay. To quantify the absolute abundance of each unique TCRbeta CDR3 rearrangement, sequence reads were collapsed and filtered. For each sample, productive Simpson clonality was calculated as the square root of Simpson's diversity index over productive rearrangements. TCRdb mirrors the immuneACCESS table, restricted to in-frame sequences. Some clones are absent from its copies; in checked studies, under half trace to an unresolved V gene, and the reason for the others is unknown. V and J calls and clone size are copied from that table; D and trimming were computed from the DNA. This sample lists around 77,000 clones; over 75% were detected once. The ten biggest clones cover 11% of the sample.

Material: peripheral blood. The sequence joins TRBV2 to TRBJ1-1; no D gene call is confident. The clonotype comes from a man aged 65 to 79 with active or convalescent COVID-19. The CDR3 protein is CASSLYTEAFF. The DNA reads TGTGCCAGCAGCTTATACACTGAAGCTTTCTTT.